Sequencing of this T cell receptor beta chain was carried out in a study of blood T cell repertoires in COVID-19. About the study: The United States, Italy and Spain supplied acute and convalescent COVID-19 samples. T cells, B-cell-depleted T cells, or PBMCs provided the cDNA or gDNA that served as material.

In the original workflow: How many nucleated cells were present was estimated from reference gene primer amplification. TCRdb's table, derived via immunoSEQ multiplex PCR, lists solely in-frame clones and lacks some. That table furnishes V, J and clone size, whereas the DNA furnished D and trimming. The sample holds more than 140,000 clones, 70% to 85% seen once. V lost 6 bases and J 2 bases, leaving 15 bases between the germline ends. CDR1 is SQVTM, CDR2 ANQGSEA, per germline. The CDR3 spans 14 residues. The TCR sequence derives from a woman aged 45-59 years in a cohort sampled during active or convalescent COVID-19. The chain is built from TRBV29-1 and TRBJ2-3, with D possibly TRBD2 on 6 matching bases. Material for sequencing was peripheral blood. CDR3 coding DNA: TGCAGCGTACCGACGGGACTCAACACAGATACGCAGTATTTT. It codes for CSVPTGLNTDTQYF.